The TCR beta chain described here comes from a study of blood T cell repertoires in COVID-19. Study details: From T cells, B-cell-depleted T cells, or PBMCs came the material, which was cDNA or gDNA.

Across about two dozen US areas, participants ranged in age from about 18 to 100 years. Participant reports of clinical history set cohort assignment. The CDR3 is 15 residues long. The germline gives CDR1 SGDLS, CDR2 YYNGEE. The germline V and J ends were trimmed by 3 bases and 1 base, with 11 bases remaining between them. The authors' processing: Nucleated cell number was recorded as an estimate derived from reference gene primer amplification. Repertoires were generated with immunoSEQ multiplex PCR, while TCRdb's copy carries only in-frame clones and drops some. Clonal size and the V and J genes are those of that table, whereas D and trimming came from the DNA. The repertoire holds about 220,000 clones, around 83% seen once, with approximately 1.2% in the top ten.

The source material was PBMCs or T cells enriched from blood (not recorded which). The receptor was derived from a woman aged 40 to 50 with acute COVID-19. The chain combines TRBV9 with TRBJ1-3; the D gene is possibly TRBD1 (6 bases). This chain's CDR3 is CASSAGGGSGNTIYF. The CDR3 DNA follows: TGTGCCAGCAGCGCGGGAGGGGGGTCTGGAAACACCATATATTTT.